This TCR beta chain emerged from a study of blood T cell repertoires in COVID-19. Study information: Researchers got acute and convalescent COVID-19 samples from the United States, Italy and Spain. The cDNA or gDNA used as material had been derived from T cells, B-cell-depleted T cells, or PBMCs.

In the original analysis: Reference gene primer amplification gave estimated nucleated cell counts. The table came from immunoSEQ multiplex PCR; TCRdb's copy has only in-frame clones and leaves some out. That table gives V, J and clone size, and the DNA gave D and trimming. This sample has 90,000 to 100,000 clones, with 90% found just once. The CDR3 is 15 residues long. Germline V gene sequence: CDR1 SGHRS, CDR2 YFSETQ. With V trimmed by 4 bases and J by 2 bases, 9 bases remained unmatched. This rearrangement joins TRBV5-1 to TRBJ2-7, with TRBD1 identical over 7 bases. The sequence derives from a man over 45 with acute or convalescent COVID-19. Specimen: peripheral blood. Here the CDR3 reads CASSPTTGPAYEQYF. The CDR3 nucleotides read TGCGCCAGCAGCCCTACGACAGGGCCCGCCTACGAGCAGTACTTC.